This T cell receptor (beta chain) was documented in a study of OX40 agonist ivuxolimab in advanced cancers. As for the study in general: The dose-escalation cohort had hepatocellular carcinoma, melanoma, renal cell or head and neck cancer.

The CDR3 contains 14 residues. Germline V gives CDR1 MDHEN, CDR2 SYDVKM. The germline V and J ends were trimmed by 5 bases and 8 bases, with 18 bases remaining between them. Patients had blood sampled at baseline and again on cycle 4 day 1 and cycle 7 day 1. TCRdb's copy holds only in-frame clones and misses some; the assay was immunoSEQ multiplex PCR. The sample holds some 110,000 clones, approximately 90% seen once. This clone was seen only once. The sequenced sample was CD4+ or CD8+ T cells sorted from blood, obtained in a trial of the OX40 agonist ivuxolimab. This rearrangement joins TRBV28 to TRBJ1-2; the D is unclear. The source is an adult with an advanced solid tumor such as melanoma, head and neck, liver or kidney cancer. The CDR3 nucleotides are TGTGCCAGCAGTCCAGACCCTCGATCCGGAGGCTACACCTTC. As protein: CASSPDPRSGGYTF.